The 18 T cell receptor beta chains in this list originate from one sample, sequenced in a study of prognosis after radiotherapy for stage I lung cancer. Multiplex PCR, run in two rounds, amplified TCR beta CDR3 from genomic DNA. It was primers specific to each TRBV and TRBJ gene that first-round PCR used. TCRdb called the multiplex PCR reads again in MiXCR, with one record for every CDR3 protein. The table shows 45,000 to 60,000 distinct CDR3 sequences, with less than 45% occurring only once. The sequences come from PBMCs, collected before or after stereotactic body radiation therapy (not recorded which). These TCRs come from a donor at least 50 years old with non-small cell lung cancer.

The sample holds many counts of this clonotype. This chain uses TRBV29-1 with TRBJ2-1, with no clear D. The germline gives CDR1 SQVTM, CDR2 ANQGSEA. Trimming stripped 7 bases from V and 3 bases from J, with 10 bases between. CDR3 size: 12 residues. The DNA for the CDR3 is TGCAGCGCTAACTCGGTCTACAATGAGCAGTTCTTC. It is translated as CSANSVYNEQFF.

This chain uses TRBV5-1 with TRBJ2-2; D ambiguous. The V end lost 1 base, the J end lost 11 bases, and 18 bases lay between the germline ends. The CDR3 spans 15 residues. Germline CDR1 and CDR2: SGHRS and YFSETQ. The CDR3 nucleotides are TGCGCCAGCAGCTTGTATTATTTGGGGTCAGGTGAGCTGTTTTTT. Translation: CASSLYYLGSGELFF.

This clonotype was picked up many times. The chain has TRBV7-2 and TRBJ2-4; tentative D call: TRBD1 (6 bases). The CDR3 totals 17 residues. CDR1 is SGHTA and CDR2 is FQGNSA in the germline V gene. V was clipped by 1 base and J by 1 base, with 14 bases between them. In DNA, the CDR3 is TGTGCCAGCAGCTTAGTGGGTGGGCAGGGGGCCAAAAACATTCAGTACTTC. It codes for CASSLVGGQGAKNIQYF.

The chain links TRBV3-1 to TRBJ2-7; 8 nucleotides agree with TRBD2. V was clipped by 4 bases and J by 2 bases; unmatched bases: 4. Germline-derived CDR1 and CDR2 are LGHDT and YNNKEL (reference sequence). The CDR3 loop spans 14 amino acids. This CDR3 reads CASSPSGGTYEQYF. The DNA for the CDR3 is TGTGCCAGCAGCCCGTCGGGGGGGACCTACGAGCAGTACTTC.

In this sample, this clonotype turned up a few times. This may stem from a read error, because a much larger clone lies one nucleotide away. This rearrangement joins TRBV6-1 to TRBJ1-4, with 7 bases aligning to TRBD1. Germline assignment: CDR1 MNHNS and CDR2 SASEGT. Germline trimming cut 7 bases from V and 10 bases from J; bases unmatched to any gene: 9. CDR3 length equals 13 residues. For the CDR3, the DNA is TGTGCCAGCATAGACAGGGAACGGGGAAAACTGTTTTTT. This translates into CASIDRERGKLFF.

As regards this clonotype: A junction boundary mismatches the germline segment, possibly from a read error. CDR3 DNA sequence: TGTGCCAGCAGCTTAGGGGGGCGTTCTGGGTCCAACTTCCTGACTTTC. Translation: CASSLGGRSGSNFLTF. V gene TRBV7-9 combines with J gene TRBJ2-6; weak D call: TRBD1 (6 bases). The CDR3 length is 16 residues. Germline CDR1 is SEHNR and CDR2 is FQNEAQ (reference sequence).

This clonotype is medium-sized in the sample. This chain connects TRBV30 to TRBJ1-6, with D possibly TRBD1 on 5 matching bases. CDR3 length equals 12 residues. Trimming removed 8 bases from V and 14 bases from J, with 19 bases in between. Looked up from germline, CDR1 is GTSNPN and CDR2 is SVGIG (reference sequence). For the CDR3, the DNA is TGTGCCGCCGGAAGGCCTTCAGGGACCCTCCACTTT. This gives the protein CAAGRPSGTLHF. The full variable domain, completed using reference TRBV30 and TRBJ1-6, is SQTIHQWPATLVQPVGSPLSLECTVEGTSNPNLYWYRQAAGRGLQLLFYSVGIGQISSEVPQNLSASRPQDRQFILSSKKLLLSDSGFYLCAAGRPSGTLHFGNGTRLTVT.

For this clonotype: A much larger clone differs by one base, so this may be a read error. This chain joins TRBV18 and TRBJ1-3; D gene unclear. The CDR3 has 17 residues. Per germline, CDR1 KGHSH and CDR2 LQKENI. The DNA for the CDR3 is TGTGCCAGCTCACCACGGTGGACGGAAAGCTCTGTAAACACCATATATTTT. Amino acids: CASSPRWTESSVNTIYF. Complete variable domain (other parts from reference TRBV18 and TRBJ1-3): NAGVMQNPRHLVRRRGQEARLRCSPMKGHSHVYWYRQLPEEGLKFMVYLQKENIIDESGMPKERFSAEFPKEGPSILRIQQVVRGDSAAYFCASSPRWTESSVNTIYFGEGSWLTVV.

Comments on this clonotype: A much larger clonotype is one base distant, so this may be a read error. The chain combines TRBV20-1 with TRBJ2-7, with 8 bases aligning to TRBD2. Germline CDR1 DFQATT, CDR2 SNEGSKA (reference sequence). The CDR3 totals 13 residues. V was pared by 7 bases and J by 6 bases, with 11 bases of the junction left unmatched. The CDR3 region has the DNA TGCAGTGACCGTAGCGGGAACCGGGCCGAGCAGTACTTC. Translation gives CSDRSGNRAEQYF.

This rearrangement joins TRBV30 to TRBJ2-7; 10 nucleotides agree with TRBD1. The ends lost 3 bases at V and 4 bases at J; junction bases unmatched: 6. CDR1 is GTSNPN and CDR2 is SVGIG in the germline V gene (reference sequence). The CDR3 loop spans 14 amino acids. The CDR3 sequence: CAWSGGTGEYEQYF. As DNA, the CDR3 is TGTGCCTGGAGCGGAGGGACAGGGGAATACGAGCAGTACTTC.

This clonotype was observed many times. The chain links TRBV4-3 to TRBJ2-7; a weak D match, TRBD2 (5 bases). This CDR3 is built from 15 residues. The germline gives CDR1 LGHNA, CDR2 YSLEER. Between the trimmed V and J ends, which lost 0 bases and 3 bases, there was a span of 12 bases. DNA of the CDR3: TGCGCCAGCAGCCAAGATTGGAGGCTCATCTACGAGCAGTACTTC. It yields the protein CASSQDWRLIYEQYF.

In this sample, this clonotype turned up many times. The chain carries TRBV6-1 and TRBJ2-3; the match to TRBD1 covers 9 bases. The V gene's germline CDR1 is MNHNS and CDR2 SASEGT. The CDR3 is made up of 15 amino acids. The J segment lost 1 base and the V segment lost 7 bases, leaving 6 bases of the junction unmatched. CDR3 DNA: TGTGCCAGCAAGTACAGGGGGCCGCGCACAGATACGCAGTATTTT. Residues: CASKYRGPRTDTQYF.

The rearrangement joins TRBV19 to TRBJ2-3; D possibly corresponds to TRBD1 (6 bases). In germline, CDR1 is LNHDA, CDR2 SQIVND (reference sequence). This CDR3 has 24 residues. The V and J ends lost 6 bases and 0 bases respectively, with 40 bases between them. CDR3 sequence: CASRGAAPVFVLGLQAVSTDTQYF. CDR3 nucleotides: TGTGCCAGTAGGGGGGCAGCACCGGTTTTTGTCCTGGGCCTCCAGGCTGTGAGCACAGATACGCAGTATTTT.

This clonotype was detected ten times or more. V gene TRBV5-6 combines with J gene TRBJ2-3; D is perhaps TRBD2 (6 bases). CDR1 is SGHDT, CDR2 YYEEEE, per germline. The germline V and J ends were trimmed by 0 bases and 5 bases, with 19 bases remaining between them. The CDR3 spans 17 residues. The CDR3 nucleotides are TGTGCCAGCAGCTTGGCCCCCTGGCGGGGAGCTGTAGATACGCAGTATTTT. It encodes CASSLAPWRGAVDTQYF. The variable domain in full, with the rest retrieved from reference TRBV5-6 and TRBJ2-3, is DAGVTQSPTHLIKTRGQQVTLRCSPKSGHDTVSWYQQALGQGPQFIFQYYEEEERQRGNFPDRFSGHQFPNYSSELNVNALLLGDSALYLCASSLAPWRGAVDTQYFGPGTRLTVL.

This clonotype was counted between two and nine times. The chain links TRBV6-1 to TRBJ2-2; D is perhaps TRBD1 or TRBD2 (5 bases each). The germline CDR1 and CDR2 sequences are MNHNS and SASEGT. This CDR3 contains 14 residues. Trimming stripped 3 bases from V and 3 bases from J, with 8 bases between. CDR3 DNA sequence: TGTGCCAGCAGTGACGGGACGGACACCGGGGAGCTGTTTTTT. Amino acids: CASSDGTDTGELFF.

As concerns this clonotype: One end of the junction is discordant with germline, which a read error may explain. V is TRBV20-1 and J is TRBJ2-1, with TRBD2 as a possible D gene (6 bases). CDR1 DFQATT and CDR2 SNEGSKA come from the germline V gene (reference sequence). The CDR3 loop spans 15 amino acids. This CDR3 reads CSALGTLATDNGQFF. CDR3 nucleotide sequence: TGCAGTGCTCTGGGAACACTAGCTACAGACAATGGGCAGTTCTTC.

This clonotype was counted many times. The chain has TRBV3-1 and TRBJ2-2; 9 bases agree with TRBD1. V lost 5 bases and J lost 6; bases outside the gene matches: 4. This CDR3 is built from 14 residues. The germline V gene has CDR1 LGHDT and CDR2 YNNKEL (reference sequence). The DNA of the CDR3 is TGTGCCAGCAGCAGACAGGGGGGACCCGGGGAGCTGTTTTTT. Amino acids: CASSRQGGPGELFF.

Details on this clonotype: Being one base from a much bigger clone, this may be a read error. The rearrangement joins TRBV29-1 to TRBJ1-5, with D perhaps TRBD1 (5 bases). This CDR3 has 13 residues. Per germline, CDR1 SQVTM and CDR2 ANQGSEA. CDR3 in DNA: TGCATCGCGGGAACAGGAGGTAATCAGCCCCAGCATTTT. Its translation: CIAGTGGNQPQHF. The variable domain in full, completed from reference TRBV29-1 and TRBJ1-5, reads SAVISQKPSRDICQRGTSLTIQCQVDSQVTMMFWYRQQPGQSLTLIATANQGSEATYESGFVIDKFPISRPNLTFSTLTVSNMSPEDSSIYLCIAGTGGNQPQHFGDGTRLSIL.